The next 25 T cell receptor beta chains were all read from a single sample in a study of blood T cell repertoires in COVID-19 (dated by TCRdb to 2019 to 2021). Library generation was performed with the immunoSEQ multiplex PCR assay. As stored in TCRdb, this immuneACCESS dataset retains in-frame rearrangements with V and J assigned. A fraction of the clones does not appear; measured against another copy, unresolved V genes explain less than half of the discrepancy, and the remainder lacks a known reason. Across this sample there are over 200,000 clones, with about 91% seen only once. The ten largest make up approximately 2.5% of the sample. Source material: peripheral blood. Receptors originate from a person between 18 and 30 years old with COVID-19, enrolled during active disease.

The genes are TRBV7-7 and TRBJ2-7; no clear D gene. CDR3 length equals 13 residues. V dropped 1 base and J dropped 4 bases, with 8 bases sitting between them. Germline V gives CDR1 SSHAT, CDR2 FNYEAQ (reference sequence). CDR3 amino acids: CASSLGTKYEQYF. DNA of the CDR3: TGTGCCAGCAGCTTAGGTACAAAATACGAGCAGTACTTC.

This clone was seen a single time. This chain joins TRBV7-6 and TRBJ1-1, with a possible D match to TRBD1 (6 bases). The length of the CDR3 is 14 residues. Trimming pared 5 bases from V and 4 bases from J, leaving 14 bases between. Germline assignment: CDR1 SGHVS and CDR2 FNYEAQ. The CDR3 spells CASSIGGPSTEAFF. The CDR3 DNA sequence: TGTGCCAGCAGCATAGGGGGGCCGAGCACTGAAGCTTTCTTT.

The rearrangement uses TRBV5-1 and TRBJ1-1; D is possibly TRBD1 (6 bases). CDR3 length: 12 residues. From germline, CDR1 is SGHRS and CDR2 YFSETQ. Trimming stripped 4 bases from V and 4 bases from J, with 8 bases between. In DNA, the CDR3 is TGCGCCAGCAGCGAGGACAGCACTGAAGCTTTCTTT. Translating gives CASSEDSTEAFF.

The chain carries TRBV5-4 and TRBJ2-5; maybe TRBD1 (6 bases). Germline-derived CDR1 and CDR2 are SGHNT and YYREEE (reference sequence). Trimming removed 4 bases from V and 2 bases from J, with 9 bases in between. The CDR3 has 13 amino acids. CDR3 region: CASSIQGQETQYF. The CDR3 DNA reads TGTGCCAGCAGCATACAGGGACAAGAGACCCAGTACTTC.

V gene TRBV4-1 combines with J gene TRBJ2-2; 12 positions agree with TRBD2. The V gene's germline CDR1 is MGHRA and CDR2 YSYEKL. This CDR3 is built from 15 residues. V lost 3 bases to trimming and J lost 6 bases; unmatched junction nucleotides: 2. The CDR3 spells CASSHGLAGPGELFF. The CDR3, as DNA: TGCGCCAGCAGCCACGGACTAGCGGGACCCGGGGAGCTGTTTTTT.

The rearrangement uses TRBV11-2 and TRBJ2-2; a weak D match, TRBD2 (6 bases). This CDR3 spans 14 amino acids. CDR1 is SGHAT, CDR2 FQNNGV, per germline. Trimming pared 6 bases from V and 6 bases from J, leaving 14 bases between. This CDR3 is CASSPLAGSGELFF. CDR3 nucleotide sequence: TGTGCCAGCAGTCCCCTGGCGGGGTCCGGGGAGCTGTTTTTT.

This chain uses TRBV24-1 with TRBJ2-5; a weak D match, TRBD1 (6 bases). From germline, CDR1 is KGHDR and CDR2 SFDVKD. V gave up 2 bases and J gave up 6 bases, with 12 bases separating them. There are 14 residues in the CDR3. Here the CDR3 DNA reads TGTGCCACCAGTGATTCAGGCCAGGGGCAGACCCAGTACTTC. As protein: CATSDSGQGQTQYF.

This clone was detected only once. The chain has TRBV29-1 and TRBJ2-1; 10 nucleotides align to TRBD2. V gave up 3 bases and J gave up 8 bases; unmatched junction bases: 7. Germline V gene sequence: CDR1 SQVTM, CDR2 ANQGSEA. The CDR3 extends over 14 amino acids. The CDR3: CSVDGPSGRYEQFF. The CDR3 DNA is TGCAGCGTTGACGGGCCTAGCGGGAGATATGAGCAGTTCTTC.

J is TRBJ1-1 and V is TRBV29-1; D call uncertain. The germline V gene has CDR1 SQVTM and CDR2 ANQGSEA. This CDR3 region has 13 residues. V was cut by 7 bases and J by 6 bases, with 18 bases left in between. CDR3 amino acids: CSAILLGDAEAFF. CDR3 DNA sequence: TGCAGCGCTATATTATTGGGCGACGCTGAAGCTTTCTTT.

The V call is TRBV7-6, the J call TRBJ2-7; D is undetermined. V lost 1 base to trimming and J lost 0 bases, with 19 bases between them. This CDR3 is built from 18 residues. In germline, CDR1 is SGHVS, CDR2 FNYEAQ. The CDR3 protein is CASSLEAAYSYSSYEQYF. Here the CDR3 DNA reads TGTGCCAGCAGCTTAGAGGCAGCATACAGTTATAGCTCCTACGAGCAGTACTTC.

The chain combines TRBV4-1 with TRBJ1-2; 8 bases fit TRBD1. Germline V lookup: CDR1 MGHRA, CDR2 YSYEKL. V trimming: 0 bases; J trimming: 6 bases; junction bases outside the gene matches: 3. The CDR3 extends over 14 amino acids. CDR3 in amino acids: CASSQEDREDGYTF. The CDR3 coding sequence is TGCGCCAGCAGCCAAGAGGACAGGGAGGATGGCTACACCTTC.

As for this clone: Other DNA sequences in the same sample also yield this CDR3. The chain has TRBV9 and TRBJ2-5; D is possibly TRBD2 (7 bases). Looked up from germline, CDR1 is SGDLS and CDR2 is YYNGEE. V lost 2 bases to trimming and J lost 5 bases, with 13 bases between them. CDR3 length: 14 amino acids. CDR3 bases: TGTGCCAGCAGCGTCGGACTAGGGGGTGAGACCCAGTACTTC. Protein product: CASSVGLGGETQYF.

This rearrangement joins TRBV12-3 or TRBV12-4 to TRBJ1-5; no reliable D call. V was cut by 4 bases and J by 11 bases, with 9 bases left in between. The CDR3 is 11 residues long. The CDR3 here is CASSSGFTQHF. CDR3 DNA sequence: TGTGCCAGCAGTTCCGGGTTTACCCAGCATTTT.

The rearrangement links TRBV7-9 to TRBJ2-4; a possible D gene is TRBD2 (6 bases). The CDR3 spans 17 residues. CDR1 and CDR2 from the germline V gene are SEHNR and FQNEAQ (reference sequence). The V end was cut by 4 bases, the J end by 5 bases, with 21 bases between. The CDR3 DNA reads as TGTGCCAGCAGCTCCTGGGAAGGAGTGGGAGGACAAAACATTCAGTACTTC. It encodes CASSSWEGVGGQNIQYF.

J is TRBJ2-7 and V is TRBV18; D gene unclear. Trimming removed 3 bases from V and 4 bases from J, with 10 bases in between. This CDR3 contains 13 residues. From germline, CDR1 is KGHSH and CDR2 LQKENI. CDR3 loop: CASSPPVDYEQYF. CDR3 sequence (DNA): TGTGCCAGCTCACCCCCGGTTGATTACGAGCAGTACTTC.

This clone was seen just once. CDR3 loop: CASSSESSYNEQFF. Here the CDR3 DNA reads TGTGCCAGCAGTTCGGAGAGCTCCTACAATGAGCAGTTCTTC. V usage is TRBV6-5 and J usage is TRBJ2-1; D gene ambiguous. Germline V CDR1 and CDR2: MNHEY, SVGAGI. Trimming removed 4 bases from V and 0 bases from J, with 7 bases in between. The CDR3 is 14 amino acids.

The chain is built from TRBV2 and TRBJ1-3, with D perhaps TRBD1 (5 bases). Germline CDR1 reads SNHLY; CDR2 reads FYNNEI. V was pared by 2 bases and J by 4 bases, with 12 bases between. The CDR3 length is 15 residues. The CDR3 spells CASSEQGSAGNTIYF. The CDR3 coding sequence is TGTGCCAGCAGTGAACAGGGTTCGGCGGGAAACACCATATATTTT.

The genes are TRBV28 and TRBJ2-1; TRBD2 aligns across 12 bases. V dropped 2 bases and J dropped 10; count of bases not matched to a gene: 3. Germline V CDR1 and CDR2: MDHEN, SYDVKM. The CDR3 sequence is 14 residues long. The CDR3 coding sequence is TGTGCCAGCAGTTTAGGGACTAGCGGGTGGGAGCAGTTCTTC. Residues: CASSLGTSGWEQFF.

V usage is TRBV5-6 and J usage is TRBJ1-6; no definite D call. The CDR3 is made up of 12 amino acids. Germline assignment: CDR1 SGHDT and CDR2 YYEEEE. V lost 0 bases, J lost 9 bases, and 4 bases lay in between. The CDR3 spells CASSLASSPLHF. CDR3 DNA: TGTGCCAGCAGCTTGGCCTCTTCACCCCTCCACTTT.

This clone has just a few counts. V is TRBV29-1 and J is TRBJ1-1, with D hard to call. This CDR3 comprises 14 residues. Trimming removed 4 bases at V and 1 base at J, with 13 bases between. Germline V gene lookup returns CDR1 SQVTM and CDR2 ANQGSEA. CDR3 in DNA: TGCAGCGTTGTAAGTTTGGCAGGGAACACTGAAGCTTTCTTT. Amino acids: CSVVSLAGNTEAFF. Looking up the rest from reference TRBV29-1 and TRBJ1-1 gives the full variable domain: SAVISQKPSRDICQRGTSLTIQCQVDSQVTMMFWYRQQPGQSLTLIATANQGSEATYESGFVIDKFPISRPNLTFSTLTVSNMSPEDSSIYLCSVVSLAGNTEAFFGQGTRLTVV.

This chain uses TRBV12-5 with TRBJ2-3; D uncertain. The CDR3 totals 13 residues. Germline CDR1 is LGHNT and CDR2 is FRNRAP. Trimming left V 2 bases short and J 3 bases short, with 6 bases between. The CDR3 sequence: CASGLKPTDTQYF. CDR3 DNA sequence: TGTGCTAGTGGTTTGAAGCCAACAGATACGCAGTATTTT.

The J gene is TRBJ2-3, the V gene TRBV28, with D hard to call. The CDR3 length is 13 residues. CDR1 and CDR2 (germline): MDHEN, SYDVKM. V was clipped by 8 bases and J by 1 base, with 10 bases between them. The CDR3 DNA is TGTGCCAGCGGCCCCGTCGGCACAGATACGCAGTATTTT. It encodes CASGPVGTDTQYF.

The V call is TRBV4-1, the J call TRBJ2-7; 10 nucleotides align to TRBD2. Germline CDR1 MGHRA, CDR2 YSYEKL. This CDR3 spans 16 amino acids. Trimming took 4 bases from V and 4 from J; bases not matched to a gene: 10. CDR3 loop: CASSLVLAGEGYEQYF. The CDR3 DNA reads as TGCGCCAGCAGCCTCGTGCTAGCGGGAGAGGGGTACGAGCAGTACTTC.

J is TRBJ1-2 and V is TRBV5-1, with TRBD1 identical over 7 bases. The CDR3 contains 16 residues. Germline V gene sequence: CDR1 SGHRS, CDR2 YFSETQ. V dropped 7 bases and J dropped 2; count of bases not matched to a gene: 14. DNA for the CDR3: TGCGCCAGCTTCGATGGGGCCTCGGGACAGAACTATGGCTACACCTTC. Its translation is CASFDGASGQNYGYTF.

The chain recombines TRBV18 with TRBJ2-7; 10 bases agree with TRBD1. With 6 bases clipped from V and 4 bases from J, the junction kept 6 bases outside the gene matches. This CDR3 has 14 amino acids. Germline loops: CDR1 KGHSH, CDR2 LQKENI. The CDR3 loop reads CASSRDRGGYEQYF. The CDR3 DNA reads as TGTGCCAGCTCGCGGGACAGGGGAGGATACGAGCAGTACTTC.